This TCR beta chain was documented in a study of molecular identifiers for immune sequencing clone quantification (dated by TCRdb to 2017 to 2018). Regarding the study in general: For a replicate experiment, RNA from 20,000 or 100,000 naive CD8 T cells was divided into five aliquots, of which four were sequenced. This methods study used CD8 T cells to benchmark TCR RNA copy counting and molecular-identifier clustering-based TCR repertoire sequencing (MIDCIRS). The paper's findings and limits, for the study overall: Modeling estimated 2.5 to 3.5 recovered TCR RNA copies per cell, compared with 8.5 to 10 by digital PCR, which implies about 30% capture efficiency. Naive libraries contained spiked-in Jurkat TCR RNA (approximately 10 copies' worth), which is not part of the donor repertoire. When barcode sub-clustering was not used, chimeric consensus sequences inflated TCR diversity, with chimeras reaching as high as 47%. A single cell's worth of spiked-in Jurkat TCR RNA was reported detectable even among 750,000 to 1,000,000 naive CD8 T cells. The sizes of highly expanded clones could end up underestimated when identical TCR molecules share a barcode. In CMV-specific effector cells, clones with more than 20 RNA copies contained over 98% of molecules, whereas in naive cells such clones contained under 1% of molecules.

For CDR1 and CDR2, the germline V gene (reference sequence) lists LNHDA and SQIVND. The CDR3 spans 13 residues, from the cysteine through the phenylalanine. Just the 39-base CDR3 DNA is kept, in frame starting at base 1. The V end loses 7 bases and the J end loses 2 bases, and a stretch of 11 bases separates them. Libraries were built with PCR. The data were produced on an Illumina HiSeq 4000. Bulk TCR libraries were prepared as previously described, using TCR primers listed in Table S5. Total RNA was purified with the Qiagen AllPrep DNA/RNA kit. Reads from multiple sequencing runs of the same library were pooled before analysis. The study's processing was this. Reads were retained only if their TCR constant sequence matched exactly, and those retained reads were trimmed to 150 nt and grouped according to their 12-nt molecular barcodes. Reads in each barcode group were sub-clustered using a 15% Levenshtein threshold, and a quality-weighted consensus sequence was built for each RNA molecule. Non-functional sequences were removed, as were lower-count sequences one edit away from another. Barcode sub-clusters with fewer than 20% of the maximum read count were removed, based on fitting two negative binomial distributions. The public reads were run again by TCRdb, first through fastp at Q25 and then through MiXCR, and only productive beta chains were kept. Every CDR3 protein is listed once, alongside the most common genes and DNA of its rows. These V and J calls rely on TCRdb rather than the paper's analysis. The sample table contains under 650,000 distinct CDR3 sequences; only one count was recorded for about 20% of them. Jointly, the top ten make up roughly 0.9% of the sample.

Libraries of naive CD8 T cells were built from anywhere between about 20,000 and 1,000,000 sorted cells, with 10%, 30% or 50% of the purified RNA used. Naive CD8 T cells, defined as CD8+CD4-CCR7+CD45RA+, were FACS-sorted into RLT Plus buffer on a BD FACSAria II. Roughly ten TCR copies' worth of Jurkat RNA were spiked into roughly 19,000-1,000,000 naive CD8 T cell samples to test detection sensitivity. CD8 T cells were enriched using RosetteSep CD8+ T Cell Enrichment Cocktail and Ficoll-Paque, and the enriched cells then underwent ACK red cell lysis. In its sample, this clonotype was seen many times. No cognate antigen has been identified for it. It has no much larger one-base neighbor in the sample; base qualities were not kept.

The clonotype originates from a human donor in good health. Some libraries in this study had Jurkat cell RNA spiked in. The chain employs TRBV19 and TRBJ1-1; no confident D gene assignment can be made. Sequencing was carried out using naive CD8+ T cells from blood, with Jurkat cell RNA spiked in. Per the publication, the cell subset or site label means: FACS-sorted CD8+CD4-CCR7+CD45RA+ naive T cells. The sequenced DNA is TGTGCCAGTAAGGTCTCCTTAAACACTGAAGCTTTCTTT. This yields the protein CASKVSLNTEAFF.